The text below deals with one TCR beta chain. The antigen is undetermined. This record belongs to a study of cytomegalovirus exposure and HLA in healthy donors. Study-wide background: About four fifths of around 390 genotyped donors fell in the Caucasian-associated ancestry cluster.

The PCR contained 60 Vbeta and 13 Jbeta primers. Source study methods: Among the unique TCR beta chains that a later analysis counted, about 84 million in all, roughly 11 million were shared. Libraries were prepared by immunoSEQ multiplex PCR; TCRdb keeps only in-frame clonotypes and omits some of them. That table is the source of V, J and clone size, and D and trimming were worked out from the DNA. The table includes roughly 150,000 clones, about 88% detected once. Whole-study findings and limits: Reported performance of the classifier showed diagnosis of cytomegalovirus status with high specificity and sensitivity. The authors considered a cluster of highly shared sequence variants likely to be a sequencing artifact.

V was shortened by 3 bases and J by 9 bases, with 13 bases between the two germline ends. This CDR3 has 13 residues. CDR1 SGDLS and CDR2 YYNGEE come from the germline V gene. Sequencing input: PBMCs. This chain links TRBV9 with TRBJ1-5; D may be TRBD1 (6 bases). The TCR originated in a woman aged 18-29 years in good health and CMV-seronegative. CDR3 protein: CASSGTVTGPQHF. CDR3 nucleotide sequence: TGTGCCAGCAGCGGGACAGTCACGGGGCCCCAGCATTTT.